Presented here are 25 T cell receptor beta chains from one specimen sequenced in a study of graft-versus-host responses after intestinal transplantation. Generated by immunoSEQ multiplex PCR, the TCRdb table keeps only in-frame clones and is missing some. Of several thousand clones listed, approximately 68% are singletons. Processed graft tissue released its intraepithelial and lamina propria lymphocytes. The sample was ileum tissue, taken roughly 240 days after intestinal transplantation. These receptors all come from a human patient who received an intestinal transplant, so some T cells may come from the graft donor.

CDR3 amino acids: CASSAQGTDTQYF. CDR3 coding DNA: TGTGCCAGTAGCGCCCAGGGCACAGATACGCAGTATTTT. The V gene is TRBV19, the J gene TRBJ2-3; D is ambiguous. This CDR3 comprises 13 residues. Trimming took 6 bases from V and 1 from J, leaving 8 bases between them. The germline V gene encodes CDR1 LNHDA and CDR2 SQIVND (reference sequence). Supplemented by reference TRBV19 and TRBJ2-3, the full variable domain reads DGGITQSPKYLFRKEGQNVTLSCEQNLNHDAMYWYRQDPGQGLRLIYYSQIVNDFQKGDIAEGYSVSREKKESFPLTVTSAQKNPTAFYLCASSAQGTDTQYFGPGTRLTVL.

V and J are TRBV5-1 and TRBJ2-2; 9 bases fit TRBD2. V trimming: 4 bases; J trimming: 6 bases; junction bases outside the gene matches: 7. The germline V gene has CDR1 SGHRS and CDR2 YFSETQ. CDR3 size: 15 residues. CDR3 nucleotide sequence: TGCGCCAGCAGCCAATGGACTAGCGAGGCCGGGGAGCTGTTTTTT. As protein: CASSQWTSEAGELFF. The whole variable domain, remainder taken from reference TRBV5-1 and TRBJ2-2, is KAGVTQTPRYLIKTRGQQVTLSCSPISGHRSVSWYQQTPGQGLQFLFEYFSETQRNKGNFPGRFSGRQFSNSRSEMNVSTLELGDSALYLCASSQWTSEAGELFFGEGSRLTVL.

This clone was seen just once. This chain connects TRBV5-1 to TRBJ2-2; D is possibly TRBD2 (5 bases). Germline loops: CDR1 SGHRS, CDR2 YFSETQ. The CDR3 is 19 residues long. V lost 4 bases and J lost 3, with 25 bases in between. CDR3 nucleotides: TGCGCCAGCAGCCTGGGAGATCTTACGGTTGGTGAGCACACCGGGGAGCTGTTTTTT. Its translation is CASSLGDLTVGEHTGELFF.

The chain carries TRBV5-6 and TRBJ2-2; possibly TRBD1 or TRBD2 for D (5 bases each). CDR1 and CDR2 (germline): SGHDT, YYEEEE. V was shortened by 4 bases and J by 2 bases, with 12 bases between the two germline ends. CDR3 length equals 15 residues. CDR3 DNA sequence: TGTGCCAGCAGCCCCACGAGGGGCAACACCGGGGAGCTGTTTTTT. It is translated as CASSPTRGNTGELFF.

The table lists this clone with a few counts. The chain recombines TRBV27 with TRBJ2-3; 10 positions match TRBD2. The CDR3 length is 13 residues. V was clipped by 7 bases and J by 4 bases; unmatched bases: 2. CDR1 is MNHEY and CDR2 is SMNVEV in the germline V gene (reference sequence). The CDR3 region is CASKRGGPDTQYF. The DNA for the CDR3 is TGTGCCAGCAAGCGGGGGGGCCCAGATACGCAGTATTTT.

By share of the sample, this clone is medium-sized. CDR3 protein: CASSSRTGNTGELFF. The CDR3 nucleotides read TGTGCCAGCAGCTCCCGGACAGGAAACACCGGGGAGCTGTTTTTT. The V gene is TRBV9, the J gene TRBJ2-2; 7 nucleotides align to TRBD1. J gave up 2 bases and V 4 bases, and 5 bases lay outside the gene matches. Germline values: CDR1 SGDLS, CDR2 YYNGEE. This CDR3 contains 15 residues.

V is TRBV28 and J is TRBJ2-1, with D perhaps matching TRBD1 (6 bases). Germline V gene sequence: CDR1 MDHEN, CDR2 SYDVKM. Trimming removed 6 bases from V and 9 bases from J, with 15 bases in between. The CDR3 covers 13 residues. CDR3 loop: CASSRIQGSEQFF. The CDR3 DNA reads TGTGCCAGCAGCCGAATACAGGGTAGTGAGCAGTTCTTC.

In its sample, this clone is medium-sized. The genes are TRBV7-2 and TRBJ1-3, with a possible D match to TRBD1 (5 bases). The CDR3 has 18 residues. With 1 base removed from V and 0 bases from J, the gap between germline ends came to 16 bases. Germline V gives CDR1 SGHTA, CDR2 FQGNSA. As DNA, the CDR3 is TGTGCCAGCAGCTTAGTATTCGGAGGGGAAAGCTCTGGAAACACCATATATTTT. Its translation is CASSLVFGGESSGNTIYF.

The V gene is TRBV19, the J gene TRBJ2-7; D remains unclear. The germline V and J ends were trimmed by 9 bases and 9 bases, with 9 bases remaining between them. CDR1 is LNHDA and CDR2 is SQIVND in the germline V gene (reference sequence). The CDR3 spans 9 residues. This CDR3 reads CASQTVQYV. Here the CDR3 DNA reads TGTGCCAGCCAAACAGTGCAGTACGTC.

The chain joins TRBV7-9 to TRBJ2-1, with 7 bases lining up with TRBD1. The CDR3 loop spans 15 amino acids. The junction had 6 bases not matched to a gene; V was cut back by 5 bases and J by 2 bases. Per germline, CDR1 SEHNR and CDR2 FQNEAQ (reference sequence). Here the CDR3 DNA reads TGTGCCAGCAGCCCGCGACAGGGAGCCTACAATGAGCAGTTCTTC. As protein: CASSPRQGAYNEQFF.

The J gene is TRBJ1-1, the V gene TRBV14; 11 nucleotides agree with TRBD1. The V segment lost 4 bases and the J segment 4 bases; nucleotides outside the gene matches: 14. The CDR3 sequence is 18 residues long. CDR1 and CDR2 from the germline V gene are SGHDN and FVKESK. In nucleotides, the CDR3 is TGTGCCAGCAGCCCATGGGGGACAGGGGGGTTTCGTAGCACTGAAGCTTTCTTT. It is translated as CASSPWGTGGFRSTEAFF. The complete variable domain, with remaining parts taken from reference TRBV14 and TRBJ1-1, reads EAGVTQFPSHSVIEKGQTVTLRCDPISGHDNLYWYRRVMGKEIKFLLHFVKESKQDESGMPNNRFLAERTGGTYSTLKVQPAELEDSGVYFCASSPWGTGGFRSTEAFFGQGTRLTVV.

The gene calls are TRBV7-2 and TRBJ1-4; TRBD1 is a possible D gene (6 bases). Trimming removed 0 bases at V and 0 bases at J, with 14 bases between. This CDR3 comprises 18 residues. The germline V gene encodes CDR1 SGHTA and CDR2 FQGNSA. The CDR3: CASSLASPRTATNEKLFF. In nucleotides, the CDR3 is TGTGCCAGCAGCTTAGCATCACCAAGGACAGCAACTAATGAAAAACTGTTTTTT. The full variable domain, its missing parts supplied by reference TRBV7-2 and TRBJ1-4, is GAGVSQSPSNKVTEKGKDVELRCDPISGHTALYWYRQSLGQGLEFLIYFQGNSAPDKSGLPSDRFSAERTGGSVSTLTIQRTQQEDSAVYLCASSLASPRTATNEKLFFGSGTQLSVL.

The rearrangement uses TRBV27 and TRBJ1-5; D gene unclear. Trimming pared 0 bases from V and 0 bases from J, leaving 0 bases between. From germline, CDR1 is MNHEY and CDR2 SMNVEV (reference sequence). The CDR3 consists of 13 residues. For the CDR3, the DNA is TGTGCCAGCAGTTTATCTAGCAATCAGCCCCAGCATTTT. Protein product: CASSLSSNQPQHF.

The rearrangement uses TRBV6-1 and TRBJ2-7; the match to TRBD2 covers 8 bases. The CDR3 spans 15 residues. CDR1 and CDR2 (germline): MNHNS, SASEGT. With V trimmed by 4 bases and J by 6 bases, 11 bases remained unmatched. CDR3 nucleotides: TGTGCCAGCAGTGTTAAGGATCCCGGGGGGGGCGAGCAGTACTTC. It is translated as CASSVKDPGGGEQYF.

The chain combines TRBV29-1 with TRBJ2-1, with 14 positions matching TRBD2. In germline, CDR1 is SQVTM, CDR2 ANQGSEA. V shed 0 bases, J shed 5 bases, and the junction held 12 bases outside the gene matches. The CDR3 runs 19 residues. DNA of the CDR3: TGCAGCGTTGAAGAAAAAAAAATCAAGACTAGCGGGGGGGACAATGAGCAGTTCTTC. Translation gives CSVEEKKIKTSGGDNEQFF.

V is TRBV5-4 and J is TRBJ1-4, with D possibly being TRBD1 (6 bases). The CDR3 totals 18 residues. Looked up from germline, CDR1 is SGHNT and CDR2 is YYREEE (reference sequence). V was trimmed by 4 bases and J by 0 bases, leaving 19 bases between them. The CDR3 protein is CASSRDRRHFATNEKLFF. Here the CDR3 DNA reads TGTGCCAGCAGCAGAGACAGGCGTCACTTCGCAACTAATGAAAAACTGTTTTTT.

This clone was counted once. The gene calls are TRBV11-3 and TRBJ2-3; D is uncertain. The CDR3 consists of 14 residues. The V end lost 1 base, the J end lost 0 bases, and 5 bases lay between the germline ends. Germline V gene lookup returns CDR1 SGHNT and CDR2 YENEEA. The CDR3 here is CASSLGASTDTQYF. The CDR3 region has the DNA TGTGCCAGCAGCTTAGGAGCTAGCACAGATACGCAGTATTTT.

Note on this clone: The junction departs from germline at one end; a sequencing error may be responsible. This chain connects TRBV2 to TRBJ1-2; D is perhaps TRBD1 (6 bases). CDR1 and CDR2 (germline): SNHLY, FYNNEI. The CDR3 has 15 residues. CDR3: CASSEDRQVVDGYTF. The CDR3 nucleotides read TGTGCCAGCAGCGAAGACCGACAGGTAGTTGATGGCTACACCTTC.

This rearrangement joins TRBV11-2 to TRBJ2-7; D is possibly TRBD1 (6 bases). Germline CDR1 and CDR2: SGHAT and FQNNGV. This CDR3 contains 15 residues. V was shortened by 1 base and J by 4 bases, with 14 bases between the two germline ends. The CDR3 nucleotides read TGTGCCAGCAGCTTAGGGGCAGGGGCCCATTACGAGCAGTACTTC. Protein: CASSLGAGAHYEQYF.

The sample holds one count of this clone. The chain carries TRBV28 and TRBJ1-2, with a weak D call TRBD1 (5 bases). Germline V CDR1 and CDR2: MDHEN, SYDVKM. V was shortened by 4 bases and J by 4 bases, with 16 bases between the two germline ends. This CDR3 spans 15 amino acids. The CDR3 is CASSYTDKEAYGYTF. As DNA, the CDR3 is TGTGCCAGCAGTTATACGGACAAGGAGGCCTATGGCTACACCTTC.

This clone was found a few times. The rearrangement links TRBV6-9 to TRBJ1-2; TRBD1 aligns across 9 bases. This CDR3 contains 14 residues. Germline V gene data show CDR1 as MNHGY and CDR2 as SVAAGI. V dropped 5 bases and J dropped 6; count of bases not matched to a gene: 7. The CDR3 loop is CASSTRTGENGYTF. The CDR3 nucleotides read TGTGCCAGCAGTACGCGGACAGGGGAGAATGGCTACACCTTC.

This clone was observed a few times. CDR3 residues: CASSLSPADEQFF. The DNA for the CDR3 is TGTGCCAGCAGCTTATCTCCGGCCGATGAGCAGTTCTTC. V and J are TRBV11-2 and TRBJ2-1; D unresolved. The CDR3 runs 13 residues. V lost 2 bases and J 8 bases, leaving 10 bases between the germline ends. Germline V gene lookup returns CDR1 SGHAT and CDR2 FQNNGV.

The chain uses TRBV5-4 and TRBJ2-1, with D possibly TRBD2 on 6 matching bases. CDR1 and CDR2 (germline): SGHNT, YYREEE (reference sequence). Trimming stripped 3 bases from V and 5 bases from J, with 15 bases between. This CDR3 is 15 amino acids long. DNA for the CDR3: TGTGCCAGCAGCTCACCGCGAAGGAGGGACAATGAGCAGTTCTTC. Translating gives CASSSPRRRDNEQFF.

The rearrangement joins TRBV6-5 to TRBJ1-1, with no clear D. V gave up 2 bases and J gave up 5 bases, with 9 bases separating them. CDR3 size: 13 residues. CDR1 MNHEY and CDR2 SVGAGI come from the germline V gene. CDR3 loop: CASSYGSWTEAFF. As DNA, the CDR3 is TGTGCCAGCAGTTACGGTTCTTGGACTGAAGCTTTCTTT.

CDR3 DNA: TGCGCCAGCAGCTTGGCCCGCTGGGGGGAAGGGTACAATGAGCAGTTCTTC. Translated: CASSLARWGEGYNEQFF. V gene TRBV5-1 combines with J gene TRBJ2-1; the D gene is possibly TRBD2 (6 bases). This CDR3 has 17 residues. Germline V gene lookup returns CDR1 SGHRS and CDR2 YFSETQ. The V end lost 0 bases, the J end lost 4 bases, and 17 bases lay between the germline ends.